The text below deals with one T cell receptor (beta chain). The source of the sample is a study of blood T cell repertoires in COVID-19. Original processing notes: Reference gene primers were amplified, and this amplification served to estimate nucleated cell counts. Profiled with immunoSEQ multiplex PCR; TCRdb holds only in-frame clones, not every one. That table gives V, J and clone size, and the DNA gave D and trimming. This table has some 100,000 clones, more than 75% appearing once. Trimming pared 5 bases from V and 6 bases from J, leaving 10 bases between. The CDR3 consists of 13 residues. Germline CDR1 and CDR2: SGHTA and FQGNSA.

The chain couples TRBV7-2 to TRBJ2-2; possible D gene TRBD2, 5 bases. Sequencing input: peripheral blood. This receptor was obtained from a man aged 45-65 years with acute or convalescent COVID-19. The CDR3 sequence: CASSRPGAGELFF. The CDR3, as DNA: TGTGCCAGCAGCCGCCCCGGGGCCGGGGAGCTGTTTTTT.